Shown below are 7 T cell receptor beta chains from a single sample sequenced in a study of PD-1 blockade in classical Hodgkin lymphoma. Every patient experienced relapse after autologous stem cell transplantation, and brentuximab vedotin exposure varied. Assay: immunoSEQ multiplex PCR; the TCRdb copy retains only in-frame clones and omits some. This sample carries 30,000 to 45,000 clones, 60% to 80% of them seen once, and the ten largest clones take roughly 15%. The sequenced sample was peripheral blood mononuclear cells (PBMCs), obtained before the second cycle of nivolumab. The receptors were gathered from a human donor with classical Hodgkin lymphoma.

The chain links TRBV9 to TRBJ2-7; the match to TRBD2 covers 12 bases. CDR1 and CDR2 (germline): SGDLS, YYNGEE. CDR3 length: 15 amino acids. Trimming took 4 bases from V and 7 from J; bases not matched to a gene: 9. CDR3 DNA: TGTGCCAGCAGCCCCCGACTAGCGGGGGTGAATGAGCAGTACTTC. It codes for CASSPRLAGVNEQYF.

To note about this clone: Other DNA sequences in the sample encode the same CDR3. The chain couples TRBV18 to TRBJ1-2, with D maybe TRBD1 (6 bases). The germline gives CDR1 KGHSH, CDR2 LQKENI. Trimming took off 6 bases at V and 4 bases at J, with 12 bases between the two ends. The CDR3 is 13 amino acids. CDR3 sequence: CASSPDRTYGYTF. In nucleotides, the CDR3 is TGTGCCAGCTCTCCGGACAGAACCTATGGCTACACCTTC.

This chain connects TRBV30 to TRBJ2-3; TRBD1 matches 8 bases. Trimming at V came to 4 bases and at J to 0 bases, leaving 3 bases not matched to a gene. CDR1 is GTSNPN, CDR2 SVGIG, per germline (reference sequence). CDR3 length: 14 residues. CDR3 bases: TGTGCCTGGACTGGACAGGGAAGCACAGATACGCAGTATTTT. Protein: CAWTGQGSTDTQYF.

The sample holds one count of this clone. The chain has TRBV6-5 and TRBJ2-7, with a weak D call TRBD2 (5 bases). The CDR3 consists of 14 residues. Germline CDR1 MNHEY, CDR2 SVGAGI. The germline V and J ends were trimmed by 6 bases and 9 bases, with 21 bases remaining between them. CDR3 amino acids: CASRGSGSSAGQYF. The CDR3 bases are TGTGCCAGCAGGGGTTCGGGGTCCTCCGCGGGGCAGTACTTC.

This chain links TRBV7-6 with TRBJ1-2, with D tentatively TRBD1 (5 bases). The germline CDR1 and CDR2 sequences are SGHVS and FNYEAQ. V was clipped by 1 base and J by 8 bases, with 17 bases between them. The CDR3 has 15 amino acids. The DNA for the CDR3 is TGTGCCAGCAGCTTAGATGCTATAGGGGCGCGAGGCTACACCTTC. Its protein product is CASSLDAIGARGYTF.

The chain employs TRBV5-1 and TRBJ2-7; no clear D gene. CDR3 length equals 14 residues. V lost 0 bases and J lost 5, with 12 bases in between. From germline, CDR1 is SGHRS and CDR2 YFSETQ. As DNA, the CDR3 is TGCGCCAGCAGCTTGGGACGGCCTAGGGACGAGCAGTACTTC. This codes for CASSLGRPRDEQYF.

This sequence joins TRBV10-3 and TRBJ2-7; TRBD1 matches 8 bases. Trimming at V came to 2 bases and at J to 4 bases, leaving 4 bases not matched to a gene. Germline assignment: CDR1 ENHRY and CDR2 SYGVKD. This CDR3 region has 14 residues. The CDR3 loop is CAISEGQGSYEQYF. The CDR3 DNA reads as TGTGCCATCAGTGAGGGACAGGGTTCTTACGAGCAGTACTTC.